This T cell receptor (beta chain) emerged from a study of shared clonotypes between healthy human individuals (dated by TCRdb to 2018 to 2021). A note on the overall study: The cohort comprised a couple of women and a few men aged 18 to 49 years. Leukapheresis yielded between about 0.85 and 10 billion PBMCs per donor. The study deeply sequenced blood TCR repertoires of several healthy adults to estimate repertoire size and the extent of clonotype sharing between individuals. Per donor, three plates each were used for CD4 naive and CD4 memory, two for CD8 naive, and one for CD8 memory. To increase sequencing depth and limit assay-specific biases, TCR repertoire library preparation and sequencing were carried out by different laboratories using diverse techniques. Here is what the overall study found, with its caveats: Compared with non-shared clonotypes, clonotypes shared by all four sorted-subset donors had higher generation probabilities. Naive subsets generally had larger estimated clonotype richness than memory subsets did. Because the study included a small number of donors, the genetic and exposure-history diversity represented was limited. When a handful of donors were compared, the shared fraction of clonotypes was around 5% for naive CD4, around 3.6% for naive CD8, 2% to 2.5% for memory CD4, and about 0.36% for memory CD8. Sampling was limited to blood, and TCR repertoires in tissue likely differ from TCR repertoires in blood. Based on pairwise subsampling, the degree of clonotype sharing among donors was expected to be affected by sequencing depth. Incomplete sequencing was indicated by rarefaction of sorted-subset datasets, despite the large sequencing depth.

Using the deep immunoSEQ assay, multiplex PCR amplified TCR CDR3 regions from genomic DNA. For each cell subset, the extracted genomic DNA was distributed evenly across all wells of several immunoSEQ 96-well plates, and each plate served as one replicate. Each replicate PCR for sorted subsets received around 210 ng genomic DNA, equal to roughly 33,000 T cell genomes. The purified libraries were quantified using a Qubit 3.0 fluorometer, sized with a Bioanalyzer 2100, and then quantified again using the KAPA Library Quantification kit. A separate single-read 150-cycle Illumina NextSeq 550 flow cell was used to sequence each immunoSEQ 96-well plate. On the study's bioinformatics: Because the immunoSEQ output included only junctional sequences and no quality scores, the filtering could not be the same as the filtering used for full-length reads. Sequences were annotated with PyIR, a Python wrapper for IgBLAST v1.9, using IMGT germline references to assign V/J genes and CDR3. Reads were filtered out if the reads had weak V/J assignments (E-value above 1e-6), no CDR3, stop codons, out-of-frame junctions, or ambiguous translated residues. A V3J clonotype was defined by an identical inferred V gene, J gene, and CDR3 amino acid sequence. Percentage overlap between repertoires was computed as shared unique clonotypes divided by the size of the smaller repertoire. Richness of each repertoire was evaluated using RTK rarefaction, the Chao1 estimator, and Recon v2.1 estimates of unobserved clonotypes. OLGA was used to compute generation probabilities for all TCRbeta clonotypes that the gDNA method yielded from a few donors. TCRdb mirrors the immuneACCESS table, restricted to in-frame sequences. Some clones are absent from its copies; in checked studies, under half trace to an unresolved V gene, and the reason for the others is unknown. From that table come the V and J calls and clone size; the DNA was used to work out D and trimming. Present in this sample are around 1.9 million clones, 93% of which were seen just once. Under 2% of the sample rests with the top ten.

On this clone itself: Its antigen is unknown. Base-call qualities are not available, and no considerably larger clone is one nucleotide away.

CD8 naive samples consisted of CD45RO-negative cells that were positively selected for CCR7, yielding a CD45RA+CCR7+ population without TemRA cells. Donors were healthy HIV-negative adults with no recently reported acute infections or vaccinations. Every donor was a Caucasian adult living in Nashville, Tennessee, USA. After blood collection by leukapheresis, PBMCs were isolated using Ficoll-Histopaque density gradient centrifugation and then cryopreserved in the vapor phase of liquid nitrogen. Analytical flow cytometry was used to check the purity and quantity of each magnetically sorted T cell population. Each sorted fraction had its genomic DNA isolated and then quantified by UV absorbance on a Nanodrop 2000c. The specimen sequenced was naive CD8+ T cells from PBMCs. The meaning of the sample's cell subset or site label: CD45RA+CCR7+. This clonotype was obtained from a man aged 18 to 29 in good health. Some clones in this sample may be carry-over from other donors' samples.

The CDR3 in this case is CATSTELGAGQPQHF. The DNA sequence is given as TGTGCCACCAGCACAGAGTTAGGAGCGGGTCAGCCCCAGCATTTT. The chain is assembled from TRBV15 and TRBJ1-5; the D gene cannot be resolved reliably. The germline V gene encodes CDR1 LNHNV and CDR2 YYDKDF (reference sequence). V loses 4 bases, J loses 6 bases, and the germline ends lie 16 bases apart. The CDR3 covers 15 residues, taking in both the cysteine and the phenylalanine. Only CDR3 DNA remains: 45 bases, in frame from the first base.